The T cell receptor beta chain described here comes from a study of cytomegalovirus exposure and HLA in healthy donors. The PCR made use of 60 Vbeta and 13 Jbeta primers. Produced via immunoSEQ multiplex PCR; TCRdb's table is partial and in-frame only. The table lists some 100,000 clones, around three quarters of them singletons. The sample comprised PBMCs. The clonotype was recovered from a female donor in good health and CMV-seropositive.

As DNA, the CDR3 is TGCGCCAGCAGCTTTGGTGGGGGTAGGGTAGCGGGAGACACCTACGAGCAGTACTTC. It is translated as CASSFGGGRVAGDTYEQYF. The chain couples TRBV5-1 to TRBJ2-7, with 9 nucleotides matching TRBD2. The germline V gene encodes CDR1 SGHRS and CDR2 YFSETQ. J was trimmed by 2 bases and V by 2 bases; bases with no gene match: 17. The CDR3 consists of 19 residues.